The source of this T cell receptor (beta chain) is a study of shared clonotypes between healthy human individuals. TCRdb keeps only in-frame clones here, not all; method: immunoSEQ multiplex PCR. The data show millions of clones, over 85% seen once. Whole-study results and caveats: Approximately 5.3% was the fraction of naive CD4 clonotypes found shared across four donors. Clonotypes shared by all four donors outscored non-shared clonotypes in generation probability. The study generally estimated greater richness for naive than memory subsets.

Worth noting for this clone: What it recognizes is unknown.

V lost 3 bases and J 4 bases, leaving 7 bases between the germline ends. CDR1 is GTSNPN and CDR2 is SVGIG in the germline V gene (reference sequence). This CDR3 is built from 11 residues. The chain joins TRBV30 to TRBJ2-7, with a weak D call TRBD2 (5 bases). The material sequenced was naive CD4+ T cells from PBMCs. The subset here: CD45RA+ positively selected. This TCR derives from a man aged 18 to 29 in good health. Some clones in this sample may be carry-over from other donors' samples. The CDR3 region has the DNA TGTGCCTGGAGAGTAGCGTACGAGCAGTACTTC. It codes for CAWRVAYEQYF.